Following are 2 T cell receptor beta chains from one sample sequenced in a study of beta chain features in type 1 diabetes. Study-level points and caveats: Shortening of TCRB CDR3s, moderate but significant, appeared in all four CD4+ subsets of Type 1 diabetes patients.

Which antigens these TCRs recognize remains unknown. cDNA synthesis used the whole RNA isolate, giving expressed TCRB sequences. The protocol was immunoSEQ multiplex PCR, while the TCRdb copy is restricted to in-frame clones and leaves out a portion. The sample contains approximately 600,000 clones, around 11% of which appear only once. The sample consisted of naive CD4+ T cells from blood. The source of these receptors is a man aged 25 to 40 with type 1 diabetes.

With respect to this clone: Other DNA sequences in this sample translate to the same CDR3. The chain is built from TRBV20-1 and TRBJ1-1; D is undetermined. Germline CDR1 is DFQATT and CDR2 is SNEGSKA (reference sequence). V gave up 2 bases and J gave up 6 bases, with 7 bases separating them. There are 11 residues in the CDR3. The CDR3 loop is CSARRDAEAFF. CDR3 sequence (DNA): TGCAGTGCTAGAAGAGACGCTGAAGCTTTCTTT.

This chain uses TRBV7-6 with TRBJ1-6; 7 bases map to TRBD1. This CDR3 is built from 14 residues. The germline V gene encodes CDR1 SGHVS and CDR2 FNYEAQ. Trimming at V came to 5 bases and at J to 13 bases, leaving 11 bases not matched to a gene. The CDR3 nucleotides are TGTGCCAGCAGCGCGGAGGGGGCGGCTTCGCCCCTCCACTTT. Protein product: CASSAEGAASPLHF.